Reported below is one T cell receptor (beta chain). Its antigen remains unidentified. Some clones are missing from TCRdb's copy, which holds only in-frame ones; the method was immunoSEQ multiplex PCR. This sample has fewer than 400,000 clones; around four fifths occur once, and the top ten carry 2% to 2.5%. This sample is part of a study of Ad26.COV2.S vaccination and SARS-CoV-2 variants. Turning to the study itself: Ad26.COV2.S, an intramuscular injection, was given once or twice 56 days apart.

Treatment here: about 20 received Ad26.COV2.S at low or high dose, single or two shots; 5 received placebo; per-sample allocation not given. Samples were taken on day 63 after the first vaccine or placebo injection. Donor was an adult aged 18-55 years in Boston. Ad26.COV2.S expressed prefusion-stabilized spike from the original Wuhan strain. Germline V CDR1 and CDR2: MDHEN, SYDVKM. The CDR3 consists of 15 residues. V lost 6 bases and J lost 0, with 12 bases in between. Study-wide results and caveats: Reportedly, after vaccination the spike-specific CD8+ and CD4+ T cell responses displayed substantial breadth.

J is TRBJ1-5 and V is TRBV28; D uncertain. The sequences come from peripheral blood, collected in a trial of Ad26.COV2.S vaccine versus placebo. This TCR was recovered from a person between 18 and 60 years old who received the Ad26.COV2.S COVID-19 vaccine or a placebo. The CDR3 reads CASRIGAYSNQPQHF. The CDR3 DNA follows: TGTGCCAGCAGGATTGGCGCGTATAGCAATCAGCCCCAGCATTTT. Complete variable domain (other parts from reference TRBV28 and TRBJ1-5): DVKVTQSSRYLVKRTGEKVFLECVQDMDHENMFWYRQDPGLGLRLIYFSYDVKMKEKGDIPEGYSVSREKKERFSLILESASTNQTSMYLCASRIGAYSNQPQHFGDGTRLSIL.